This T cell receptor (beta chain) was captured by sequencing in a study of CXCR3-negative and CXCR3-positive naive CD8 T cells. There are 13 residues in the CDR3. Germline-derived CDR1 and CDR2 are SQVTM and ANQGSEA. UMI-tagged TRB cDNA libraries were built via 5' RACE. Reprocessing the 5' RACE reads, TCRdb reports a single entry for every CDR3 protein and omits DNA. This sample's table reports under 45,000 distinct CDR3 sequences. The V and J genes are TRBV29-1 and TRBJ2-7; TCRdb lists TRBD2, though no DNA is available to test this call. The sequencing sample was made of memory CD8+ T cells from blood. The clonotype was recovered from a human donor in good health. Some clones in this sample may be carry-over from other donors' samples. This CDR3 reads CSVDSGRSYEQYF.